This TCR beta chain was sequenced in a study of T-cell memory formation after mild COVID-19 (dated by TCRdb to about 2021). About the full investigation: TCR sequence clusters from the two donors were found to be largely donor specific. Two young, previously healthy adult volunteers, one female and one male, were included in the cohort. Longitudinal TCRalpha and TCRbeta repertoire sequencing tracked T-cell clones expanding and contracting after mild COVID-19 in a couple of donors.

What the authors observed across the whole study: Contracting CD4+ clones were found mainly in CM and EM memory subsets, while CD8+ clones were enriched in EMRA. Whether the second-wave clones peaking on day 37 were SARS-CoV-2 specific was not confirmed. From day 15 to 85, contracting clones showed balanced CD4/CD8 phenotypes, whereas a second wave of clones that expanded from day 15 to 37 leaned towards CD4+. The study covered only a couple of mild cases, and larger cohorts including severe cases with pre-infection samples were considered necessary. Some responding clones were detected in pre-infection memory, which suggested that pre-existing cross-reactive memory T cells had joined the SARS-CoV-2 response.

Concerning this clonotype itself: What this receptor recognizes is not known. Base qualities are not recorded, but no much larger clone differs from it by a single base.

V gives up 6 bases and J gives up 3 bases, and the segment between their germline ends measures 9 bases. Measured from the cysteine to the phenylalanine, the CDR3 is 12 residues long. This entry keeps only the CDR3 DNA: 36 bases, framed from base 1. Sequencing was carried out with an Illumina NovaSeq 6000. cDNA libraries for TCRalpha and TCRbeta were prepared by 5'RACE using constant-segment primers, with sample barcodes and unique molecular identifiers added. RNA was extracted from every sample with Trizol reagent. Amplification of the libraries took two PCR steps, and the second step added a second sample barcode plus Illumina TruSeq adapters. Sequencing of libraries was performed on an Illumina NovaSeq with 2 x 150 bp paired-end reads. The authors' pipeline ran thus. The reads were demultiplexed and collapsed into UMI-guided consensus sequences using migec v1.2.7. Using mixcr v2.1.11, UMI consensuses were aligned to TRA and TRB V and J templates and then assembled into clonotypes. A clonotype was counted as expanded or contracted only when both edgeR and NoisET called the clonotype significant, with the noise models trained on biological replicates. For edgeR calls, the thresholds were a false discovery rate-adjusted p below 0.01 and a log2 fold-change of 1. As an exploratory analysis of dynamics, max-normalized trajectories of the 1000 most abundant clonotypes were examined with PCA combined with hierarchical clustering. The CD4 or CD8 phenotype of responding clones was assigned using the separately sequenced CD4+ and CD8+ repertoires. Through fastp at Q25 and MiXCR, TCRdb rebuilt clones from the public reads, retaining in-frame beta chains. When rows share a CDR3 protein, they turn into one entry using the most common DNA and genes. The V and J calls were not made by the authors but by TCRdb's processing. Present in this sample are 400,000 to 450,000 distinct CDR3 sequences, 15% to 20% of which were seen just once. Together, the top ten hold 20% to 25% of the sample.

Ficoll-Paque density gradient centrifugation was used to isolate PBMCs. The sample was PBMCs or a T cell subset sorted from them (not recorded which). The receptor was isolated from a man between 18 and 35 years old who had mild COVID-19 (a few samples of this study predate the infection). The sample titles of this study are shuffled in the database, so cell type and time point are left out; the donor was told from shared clones. The receptor chain draws on TRBV12-3 or TRBV12-4 and TRBJ2-7; 6 matching bases give a weak D call of TRBD1. CDR3 loop: CASRQGGYEQYF. The DNA sequence is TGTGCCAGCAGACAGGGTGGCTACGAGCAGTACTTC.